This T cell receptor beta chain is drawn from a study of T cell responses to AZD1222 COVID-19 vaccine. This table comes from immunoSEQ multiplex PCR, and its TCRdb copy is limited to in-frame clones, with some not included. Of about 120,000 clones in the sample, about 88% were seen once. In regard to this clone: Its cognate antigen is unknown.

In germline, CDR1 is SGHVS, CDR2 FQNEAQ. This CDR3 is built from 14 residues. V was pared by 2 bases and J by 2 bases, with 7 bases between. Notes on the study in general: Donors in the cohort were predominantly white British and more often female, and clonal diversity was possibly underestimated.

This TCR was sampled from an adult in good health. The chain links TRBV7-8 to TRBJ1-5; a weak D match, TRBD1 (5 bases). The sequences come from peripheral blood, collected on day 0 of AZD1222 vaccination. The CDR3 DNA sequence: TGTGCCAGCAGCTTACGGGGGGGCAATCAGCCCCAGCATTTT. Translated: CASSLRGGNQPQHF.